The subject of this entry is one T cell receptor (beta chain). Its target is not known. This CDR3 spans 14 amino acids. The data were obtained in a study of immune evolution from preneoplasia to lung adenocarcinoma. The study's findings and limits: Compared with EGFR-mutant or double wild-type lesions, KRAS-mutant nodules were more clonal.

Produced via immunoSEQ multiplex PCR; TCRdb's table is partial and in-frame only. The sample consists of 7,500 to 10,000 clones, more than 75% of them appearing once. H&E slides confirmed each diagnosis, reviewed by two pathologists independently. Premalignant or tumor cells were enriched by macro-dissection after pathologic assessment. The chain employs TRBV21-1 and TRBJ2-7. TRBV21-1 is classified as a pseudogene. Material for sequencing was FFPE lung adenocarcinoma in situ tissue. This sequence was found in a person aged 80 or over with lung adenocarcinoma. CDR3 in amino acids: CASSKVNREAEQYF. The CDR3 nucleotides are TGTGCCAGCAGCAAAGTAAACAGGGAGGCCGAGCAGTACTTC.